Listed below are T cell receptor beta chains from one sample, sequenced in a study of cytomegalovirus exposure and HLA in healthy donors. TCRdb's table, derived via immunoSEQ multiplex PCR, lists solely in-frame clones and lacks some. The table lists about 280,000 clones, 88% of them singletons. Sequenced material: PBMCs. The origin of the receptors is a woman aged 18-29 years in good health and CMV-seronegative. The CDR3 runs from the conserved cysteine through the conserved F or W. A D gene is named only where the DNA matches it firmly. The size of a clone is reported for some rows only, either as once, few or many, or as a class for expanded clones.

V gene	J gene	D gene	clone size	CDR3 DNA	CDR3 protein
TRBV6-5	TRBJ1-5	-	few	TGTGCCAGCCGGGCAGGGCAGCAGCCCCAGCATTTT	CASRAGQQPQHF
TRBV4-1	TRBJ1-6	-	-	TGCGCCAGCAGCCAAGACGAAGTTAGTCGGGACTCCTATAATTCACCCCTCCACTTT	CASSQDEVSRDSYNSPLHF
TRBV28	TRBJ1-4	-	once	TGTGCCAGCAGTTTGCGAGGGACTAATGAAAAACTGTTTTTT	CASSLRGTNEKLFF
TRBV9	TRBJ2-7	-	once	TGTGCCAGCAGCGTATCCCAGGGCTCGTACGAGCAGTACTTC	CASSVSQGSYEQYF
TRBV28	TRBJ1-5	-	-	TGTGCCAGCAGTCCTCAGGGGCCCTTAGGCAATCAGCCCCAGCATTTT	CASSPQGPLGNQPQHF
TRBV6-6	TRBJ1-4	TRBD1	-	TGTGCCAGCAGACAGGGGGCGCGGGAAAAACTGTTTTTT	CASRQGAREKLFF
TRBV2	TRBJ1-2	-	once	TGTGCCAGCAGTGAAGCGGCGGCTCCCAGACAGGGCTACACCTTC	CASSEAAAPRQGYTF
TRBV9	TRBJ2-1	-	once	TGTGCCAGCAGCGTTTCTTTCGGGGGTAACAATGAGCAGTTCTTC	CASSVSFGGNNEQFF
TRBV6-1	TRBJ1-6	-	-	TGTGCCAGCACCGAAGAGGACCCGGGGAATTCACCCCTCCACTTT	CASTEEDPGNSPLHF
TRBV5-4	TRBJ2-7	-	-	TGTGCCAGCAGCTATCAAGGGGGGGCCCCGCTTAAGCACTTC	CASSYQGGAPLKHF
TRBV6-5	TRBJ2-3	-	-	TGTGCCAGCAGGCGGGCGGGCACAGATACGCAGTATTTT	CASRRAGTDTQYF
TRBV29-1	TRBJ2-2	-	-	TGCAGCGCTTATCCCGGGACATCGAACACCGGGGAGCTGTTTTTT	CSAYPGTSNTGELFF
TRBV2	TRBJ1-2	TRBD1	-	TGTGCCAGCAGTGTGACAGGGTATGGCTACACCTTC	CASSVTGYGYTF
TRBV27	TRBJ1-4	-	-	TGTGCCAGCAGTTCGCGGTACACAACTAATGAAAAACTGTTTTTT	CASSSRYTTNEKLFF
TRBV27	TRBJ1-3	-	-	TGTGCCAGCAGTTTATCGACTGGCTTGGGAAACACCATATATTTT	CASSLSTGLGNTIYF
TRBV28	TRBJ1-1	-	-	TGTGCCAGCAGTTTAGCCGGGAAGAACACTGAAGCTTTCTTT	CASSLAGKNTEAFF
TRBV9	TRBJ2-5	TRBD2	once	TGTGCCAGCAGCGTGGAGGCGAGCCCGGGACTAGCGGGAGGGAAGGTGGGGCAAGAGACCCAGTACTTC	CASSVEASPGLAGGKVGQETQYF
TRBV10-2	TRBJ1-2	TRBD1	-	TGCGCCAGCAGGGCCGAAGGGGGCTACTATGGCTACACCTTC	CASRAEGGYYGYTF
TRBV5-6	TRBJ2-3	-	once	TGTGCCAGCAGCGGACTTGAAGGTGCAGATACGCAGTATTTT	CASSGLEGADTQYF
TRBV6-5	TRBJ1-1	-	-	TGTGCCAGCAGTCTGAAACAGAACACTGAAGCTTTCTTT	CASSLKQNTEAFF
TRBV2	TRBJ1-1	TRBD1	-	TGTGCCAGCAGAAAAGACAGGGCGAACACTGAAGCTTTCTTT	CASRKDRANTEAFF
TRBV10-2	TRBJ2-5	TRBD2	-	TGCGCCGTACCGACTAGCGGGAGCGGTGGGACCCAGTACTTC	CAVPTSGSGGTQYF
TRBV4-1	TRBJ2-7	TRBD2	-	TGCGCCAGCAGCCTGGGACTAGCGGGAACGTACGAGCAGTACTTC	CASSLGLAGTYEQYF
TRBV7-9	TRBJ2-5	TRBD2	-	TGTGCCAGTTGCCGGGAGGGAGGGCAAGAGACCCAGTACTTC	CASCREGGQETQYF
TRBV11-3	TRBJ2-1	-	-	TGTGCCAGCAGCGCCGGTGTCACGGCGGGATACAATGAGCAGTTCTTC	CASSAGVTAGYNEQFF
TRBV29-1	TRBJ2-1	TRBD1	once	TGCAGCGTGTCACAGGGGGCAAGTAAGAATGAGCAGTTCTTC	CSVSQGASKNEQFF
TRBV5-1	TRBJ1-1	-	few	TGCGCCAGCAGCTTGGGACTAAACACTGAAGCTTTCTTT	CASSLGLNTEAFF
TRBV7-3	TRBJ1-1	-	-	TGTGCCAGCAGCCAAGCGGACGGAGCTGAAGCTTTCTTT	CASSQADGAEAFF
TRBV7-3	TRBJ2-7	-	-	TGTGCCAGCAGCTTAAATTCGGGGTCTGAGCAGTACTTC	CASSLNSGSEQYF
TRBV25-1	TRBJ2-1	-	-	TGTGCCAGCAGTGAAGGGGCCCTGGGGCAGTTCTTC	CASSEGALGQFF
TRBV10-2	TRBJ1-1	-	-	TGCGCCAGCAGTGAGGGGGGGACTGAAGCTTTCTTT	CASSEGGTEAFF
TRBV28	TRBJ1-2	TRBD1	-	TGTGCCAGCGACGAAGGGGGCGCCCCCTTTTACACCTTC	CASDEGGAPFYTF
TRBV10-3	TRBJ1-5	TRBD1	-	TGTGCCATTTCTATGACCCGGGACAGGAATCAGCCCCAGCATTTT	CAISMTRDRNQPQHF
TRBV11-2	TRBJ2-5	TRBD1	-	TGTGCCAGCACCAGACGTGACAGGGGGCGTCAAGAGACCCAGTACTTC	CASTRRDRGRQETQYF
TRBV2	TRBJ2-5	TRBD2	once	TGTGCCAGCAGTGAGCTAATAGCGGGCGAGACCCAGTACTTC	CASSELIAGETQYF
TRBV4-1	TRBJ2-2	TRBD2	-	TGCGCCAGCAGCCAAGAGCAAGCGGGAGTTTGGGCCGGGGAGCTGTTTTTT	CASSQEQAGVWAGELFF